These 14 T cell receptor beta chains came from one sample sequenced in a study of blood T cell repertoires in COVID-19. Repertoires were generated with immunoSEQ multiplex PCR, while TCRdb's copy carries only in-frame clones and drops some. The sample carries a few hundred thousand clones, 85% recorded once. Material for sequencing was peripheral blood. The receptors shown here come from a woman aged 18-35 years with acute or convalescent COVID-19.

This clone occurred once. V gene TRBV9 combines with J gene TRBJ1-1, with 9 bases that match TRBD1. Germline V gene sequence: CDR1 SGDLS, CDR2 YYNGEE. The CDR3 extends over 15 amino acids. The ends lost 3 bases at V and 5 bases at J; junction bases unmatched: 8. This CDR3 reads CASSARDRVLTEAFF. The CDR3 DNA reads TGTGCCAGCAGCGCCAGGGACAGGGTTTTGACTGAAGCTTTCTTT.

The chain couples TRBV2 to TRBJ1-2; 8 nucleotides match TRBD1. The trim removed 10 bases at V and 3 bases at J, leaving 7 bases unmatched. The CDR3 is 13 amino acids. Germline V gene data show CDR1 as SNHLY and CDR2 as FYNNEI. The CDR3 loop reads CATQTGADYGYTF. CDR3 nucleotide sequence: TGTGCCACCCAGACAGGGGCCGACTATGGCTACACCTTC.

The chain has TRBV5-1 and TRBJ2-3; no clear D. Trimming removed 2 bases from V and 1 base from J, with 11 bases in between. CDR3 length: 15 residues. CDR1 is SGHRS, CDR2 YFSETQ, per germline. The chain's CDR3 is CASSLSGSGTDTQYF. CDR3 DNA sequence: TGCGCCAGCAGCTTATCCGGTTCGGGCACAGATACGCAGTATTTT.

This clone came up once. The chain combines TRBV5-8 with TRBJ2-7; a weak D match, TRBD1 (5 bases). The CDR3 covers 14 residues. Germline loops: CDR1 SGHTS, CDR2 YDEGEE. Between the trimmed V and J ends, which lost 7 bases and 0 bases, there was a span of 14 bases. DNA of the CDR3: TGTGCCAGCTCCCCAGGGTCCAGCTCCTACGAGCAGTACTTC. The encoded protein is CASSPGSSSYEQYF.

The chain carries TRBV6-5 and TRBJ2-7; tentative D call: TRBD1 (6 bases). The germline gives CDR1 MNHEY, CDR2 SVGAGI. The CDR3 is made up of 12 amino acids. Between the trimmed V and J ends, which lost 8 bases and 6 bases, there was a span of 14 bases. In DNA, the CDR3 is TGTGCCAGCGCAACCTCAGGGGCCGAGCAGTACTTC. It yields the protein CASATSGAEQYF.

The gene calls are TRBV6-9 and TRBJ1-1, with 7 bases that match TRBD1. V was pared by 4 bases and J by 6 bases, with 11 bases of the junction left unmatched. CDR3 size: 15 residues. Germline V gene data show CDR1 as MNHGY and CDR2 as SVAAGI. Here the CDR3 reads CASSLRQGLVAEAFF. CDR3 DNA: TGTGCCAGCAGTTTGCGACAGGGTTTAGTGGCTGAAGCTTTCTTT.

The chain combines TRBV10-3 with TRBJ2-3; TRBD2 aligns across 8 bases. V was pared by 4 bases and J by 2 bases, with 8 bases of the junction left unmatched. Germline loops: CDR1 ENHRY, CDR2 SYGVKD. CDR3 length: 16 residues. CDR3 nucleotides: TGTGCCATCAGTGGGGCTACTAGCGGACCCACAGATACGCAGTATTTT. It is translated as CAISGATSGPTDTQYF.

CDR3 region: CASSQLSRANTGELFF. CDR3 sequence (DNA): TGCGCCAGCAGCCAATTAAGTCGCGCGAACACCGGGGAGCTGTTTTTT. The chain links TRBV4-1 to TRBJ2-2; D remains ambiguous. V lost 2 bases and J 0 bases, leaving 10 bases between the germline ends. CDR1 is MGHRA, CDR2 YSYEKL, per germline. The CDR3 length is 16 residues.

CDR3 in amino acids: CASNSRTEAPDTQYF. The CDR3, as DNA: TGTGCCAGTAACTCGCGGACGGAGGCCCCAGATACGCAGTATTTT. This rearrangement joins TRBV19 to TRBJ2-3, with D possibly TRBD2 on 5 matching bases. The CDR3 sequence is 15 residues long. Trimming left V 7 bases short and J 4 bases short, with 18 bases between. CDR1 and CDR2 from the germline V gene are LNHDA and SQIVND (reference sequence).

The V gene is TRBV19, the J gene TRBJ1-5; TRBD1 matches at 7 bases. The CDR3 extends over 18 amino acids. The V gene's germline CDR1 is LNHDA and CDR2 SQIVND (reference sequence). J lost 0 bases, V lost 7 bases, and 15 bases had no gene match. The CDR3 spells CASISRTGSSYSNQPQHF. CDR3 nucleotide sequence: TGTGCCAGTATTTCTAGGACAGGATCGTCCTATAGCAATCAGCCCCAGCATTTT.

This clone appeared once. This rearrangement joins TRBV5-1 to TRBJ2-5, with D possibly matching TRBD1 (5 bases). Trimming cost V 0 bases and J 4 bases, with 13 bases left between them. Germline CDR1 SGHRS, CDR2 YFSETQ. The CDR3 spans 15 residues. Written as DNA, the CDR3 is TGCGCCAGCAGCTTGGCCGCCAGGGTAGCAGAGACCCAGTACTTC. Translated, it gives CASSLAARVAETQYF.

This chain links TRBV19 with TRBJ2-3; 14 nucleotides align to TRBD2. V lost 2 bases and J lost 3; bases outside the gene matches: 4. In germline, CDR1 is LNHDA, CDR2 SQIVND (reference sequence). The CDR3 runs 17 residues. CDR3 sequence reads: CASSIWGLAGVTDTQYF. CDR3 bases: TGTGCCAGTAGTATATGGGGACTAGCGGGGGTAACAGATACGCAGTATTTT.

Points on this clone: Other DNA sequences in the sample encode the same CDR3. V is TRBV5-1 and J is TRBJ2-3; 7 bases are a match to TRBD2. V dropped 0 bases and J dropped 4; count of bases not matched to a gene: 5. Germline V gene lookup returns CDR1 SGHRS and CDR2 YFSETQ. This CDR3 region has 15 residues. CDR3 amino acids: CASSLDRGRADTQYF. The CDR3 DNA reads TGCGCCAGCAGCTTGGACAGAGGGAGGGCAGATACGCAGTATTTT.

The chain uses TRBV28 and TRBJ2-1; 15 bases align to TRBD2. CDR1 MDHEN and CDR2 SYDVKM come from the germline V gene. J lost 5 bases, V lost 4 bases, and 9 bases had no gene match. The CDR3 contains 18 residues. The DNA of the CDR3 is TGTGCCAGCAGTTCCAGGACTAGCGGGAGGGCGGGGGACAATGAGCAGTTCTTC. Its translation is CASSSRTSGRAGDNEQFF.